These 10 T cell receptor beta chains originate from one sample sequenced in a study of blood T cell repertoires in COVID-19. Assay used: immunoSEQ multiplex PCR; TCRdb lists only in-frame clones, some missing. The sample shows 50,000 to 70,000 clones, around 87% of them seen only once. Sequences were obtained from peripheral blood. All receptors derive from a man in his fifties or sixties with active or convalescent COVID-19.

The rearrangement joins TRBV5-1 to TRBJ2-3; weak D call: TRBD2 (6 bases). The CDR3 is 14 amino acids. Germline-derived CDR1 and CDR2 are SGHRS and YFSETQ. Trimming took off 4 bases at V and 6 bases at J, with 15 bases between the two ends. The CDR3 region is CASSNGGVRDTQYF. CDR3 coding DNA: TGCGCCAGCAGCAACGGCGGGGTGAGGGATACGCAGTATTTT.

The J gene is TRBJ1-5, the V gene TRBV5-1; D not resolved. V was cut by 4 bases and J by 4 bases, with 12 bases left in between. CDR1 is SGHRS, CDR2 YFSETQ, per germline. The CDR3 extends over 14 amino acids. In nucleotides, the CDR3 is TGCGCCAGCAGCCCGGCCGGGGTTAATCAGCCCCAGCATTTT. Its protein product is CASSPAGVNQPQHF.

CDR3 nucleotide sequence: TGTGCCAGCAGTTTGACAGGGGACACTGAAGCTTTCTTT. Its protein product is CASSLTGDTEAFF. The chain joins TRBV12-3 or TRBV12-4 to TRBJ1-1; 8 bases map to TRBD1. The trim removed 3 bases at V and 3 bases at J, leaving 0 bases unmatched. The CDR3 spans 13 residues.

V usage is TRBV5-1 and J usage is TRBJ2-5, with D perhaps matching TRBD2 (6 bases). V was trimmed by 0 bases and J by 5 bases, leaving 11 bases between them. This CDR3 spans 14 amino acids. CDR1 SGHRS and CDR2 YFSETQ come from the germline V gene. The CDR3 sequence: CASSLAGVGETQYF. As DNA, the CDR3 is TGCGCCAGCAGCTTGGCGGGAGTGGGGGAGACCCAGTACTTC.

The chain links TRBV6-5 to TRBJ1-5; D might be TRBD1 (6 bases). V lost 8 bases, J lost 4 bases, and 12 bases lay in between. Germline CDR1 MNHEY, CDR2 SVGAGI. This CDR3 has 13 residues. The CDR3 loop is CASGADRNQPQHF. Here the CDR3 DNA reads TGTGCCAGCGGGGCCGACAGGAATCAGCCCCAGCATTTT.

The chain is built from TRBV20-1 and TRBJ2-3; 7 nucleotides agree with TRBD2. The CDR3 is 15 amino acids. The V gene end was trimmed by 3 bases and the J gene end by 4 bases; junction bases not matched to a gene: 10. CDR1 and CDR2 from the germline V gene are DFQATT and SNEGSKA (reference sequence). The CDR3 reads CSASGLAVRPDTQYF. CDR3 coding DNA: TGCAGTGCTAGTGGGCTAGCGGTCCGCCCAGATACGCAGTATTTT.

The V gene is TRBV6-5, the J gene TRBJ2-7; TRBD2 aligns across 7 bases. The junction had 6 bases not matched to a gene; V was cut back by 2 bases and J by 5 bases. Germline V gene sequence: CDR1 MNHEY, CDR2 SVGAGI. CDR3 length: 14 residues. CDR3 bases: TGTGCCAGCAGTTACGGGGGGGTAGGCAACGAGCAGTACTTC. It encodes CASSYGGVGNEQYF.

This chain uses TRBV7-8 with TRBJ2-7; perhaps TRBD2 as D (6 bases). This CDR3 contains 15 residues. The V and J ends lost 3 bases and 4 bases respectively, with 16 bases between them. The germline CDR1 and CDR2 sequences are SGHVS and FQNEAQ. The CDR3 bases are TGTGCCAGCAGCTTGTCCCCCTACCGGGAGTACGAGCAGTACTTC. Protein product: CASSLSPYREYEQYF.

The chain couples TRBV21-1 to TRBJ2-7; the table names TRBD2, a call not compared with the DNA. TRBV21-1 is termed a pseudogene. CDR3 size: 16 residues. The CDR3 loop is CASSKGSRREDYEQYF. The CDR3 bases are TGTGCCAGCAGCAAAGGGTCGCGGCGGGAGGACTACGAGCAGTACTTC.

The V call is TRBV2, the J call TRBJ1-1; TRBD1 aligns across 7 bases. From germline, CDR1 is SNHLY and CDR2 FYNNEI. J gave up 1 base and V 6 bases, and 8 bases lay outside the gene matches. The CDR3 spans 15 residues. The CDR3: CASSSIRQGNTEAFF. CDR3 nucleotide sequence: TGTGCCAGCAGCTCCATAAGACAGGGGAACACTGAAGCTTTCTTT.